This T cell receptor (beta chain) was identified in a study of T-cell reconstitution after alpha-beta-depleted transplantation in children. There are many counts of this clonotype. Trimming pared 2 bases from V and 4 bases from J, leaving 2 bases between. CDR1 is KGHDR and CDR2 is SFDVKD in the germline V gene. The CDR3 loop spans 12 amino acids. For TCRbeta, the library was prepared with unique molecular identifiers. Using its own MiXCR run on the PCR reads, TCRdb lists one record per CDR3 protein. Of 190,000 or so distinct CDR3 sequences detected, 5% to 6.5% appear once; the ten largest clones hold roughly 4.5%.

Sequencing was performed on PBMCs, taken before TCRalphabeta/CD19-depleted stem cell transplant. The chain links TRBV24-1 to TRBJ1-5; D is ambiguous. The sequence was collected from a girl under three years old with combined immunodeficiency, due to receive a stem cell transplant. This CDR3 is CATSDWNQPQHF. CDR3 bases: TGTGCCACCAGTGATTGGAATCAGCCCCAGCATTTT.